This passage covers 26 T cell receptor beta chains from one sample sequenced in a study of metastatic and nonmetastatic thyroid tumors. Nobody among the patients had been given any treatment before thyroid surgery. TCRdb re-called clones from the PCR reads using MiXCR. The repertoire holds about 30,000 clones, with around a fifth as singletons. Sequencing input: blood. The receptors were gathered from a female donor with papillary thyroid cancer or a benign thyroid nodule (not recorded which). Some clones in this sample may be carry-over from other donors' samples.

J is TRBJ1-2 and V is TRBV6-2 or TRBV6-3; 8 nucleotides match TRBD1. In germline, CDR1 is MNHEY, CDR2 SVGEGT. V lost 7 bases, J lost 8 bases, and 18 bases stayed unmatched. This CDR3 is 16 amino acids long. The CDR3 loop reads CASKLGAGQVFGGYTF. CDR3 in DNA: TGTGCCAGCAAGTTAGGGGCGGGACAGGTGTTTGGAGGCTACACCTTC.

The chain carries TRBV11-2 and TRBJ2-5, with 10 bases fitting TRBD1. This CDR3 spans 18 amino acids. The V segment lost 5 bases and the J segment 4 bases; nucleotides outside the gene matches: 16. Germline lookup yields CDR1 SGHAT and CDR2 FQNNGV. The CDR3 spells CASSPIGTRQGARETQYF. CDR3 DNA sequence: TGTGCCAGCAGCCCCATCGGGACCCGACAGGGGGCGAGAGAGACCCAGTACTTC.

This clone was found many times. The chain joins TRBV12-3 or TRBV12-4 to TRBJ1-1; D gene ambiguous. The CDR3 is 14 residues long. V was trimmed by 3 bases and J by 0 bases, leaving 8 bases between them. The CDR3 region has the DNA TGTGCCAGCAGTTTTTCATCTTTGAACACTGAAGCTTTCTTT. Protein sequence: CASSFSSLNTEAFF.

This clone was recorded many times. The chain combines TRBV5-1 with TRBJ2-3; D not certain. CDR1 is SGHRS and CDR2 is YFSETQ in the germline V gene. This CDR3 is 13 amino acids long. The V end lost 4 bases, the J end lost 5 bases, and 11 bases lay between the germline ends. The CDR3 DNA is TGCGCCAGCAGCCCCCGACCCGAAGATACGCAGTATTTT. Protein product: CASSPRPEDTQYF.

In this sample, this clone turned up a few times. The V call is TRBV9, the J call TRBJ1-2, with D uncertain. Germline assignment: CDR1 SGDLS and CDR2 YYNGEE. V was trimmed by 3 bases and J by 7 bases, leaving 4 bases between them. The CDR3 spans 10 residues. The CDR3 DNA reads as TGTGCCAGCAGCGGTGGTGGCTACACCTTC. It yields the protein CASSGGGYTF.

The gene calls are TRBV7-8 and TRBJ2-3; 9 bases fit TRBD1. Germline V lookup: CDR1 SGHVS, CDR2 FQNEAQ. The CDR3 is 14 amino acids. The junction had 10 bases not matched to a gene; V was cut back by 11 bases and J by 4 bases. CDR3 sequence: CAGSRDRAADTQYF. CDR3 DNA: TGTGCCGGCTCCCGGGACAGGGCGGCAGATACGCAGTATTTT. Full variable domain (outside the CDR3, taken from reference TRBV7-8 and TRBJ2-3): GAGVSQSPRYKVAKRGQDVALRCDPISGHVSLFWYQQALGQGPEFLTYFQNEAQLDKSGLPSDRFFAERPEGSVSTLKIQRTQQEDSAVYLCAGSRDRAADTQYFGPGTRLTVL.

This rearrangement joins TRBV20-1 to TRBJ2-1, with a possible D match to TRBD2 (5 bases). CDR3 length: 15 amino acids. V lost 3 bases to trimming and J lost 0 bases, with 12 bases between them. From germline, CDR1 is DFQATT and CDR2 SNEGSKA (reference sequence). This CDR3 is CSARPGSPSYNEQFF. CDR3 sequence (DNA): TGCAGTGCTAGGCCTGGGAGTCCCTCCTACAATGAGCAGTTCTTC.

The chain joins TRBV7-8 to TRBJ1-4, with 11 bases aligning to TRBD1. The CDR3 is 17 residues long. The V gene's germline CDR1 is SGHVS and CDR2 FQNEAQ. V trimming: 5 bases; J trimming: 2 bases; junction bases outside the gene matches: 7. CDR3 in amino acids: CASSPGQGARTNEKLFF. In nucleotides, the CDR3 is TGTGCCAGCAGCCCCGGACAGGGGGCTAGGACTAATGAAAAACTGTTTTTT.

The sample holds many counts of this clone. The chain has TRBV5-1 and TRBJ2-1; 7 bases line up with TRBD2. Germline assignment: CDR1 SGHRS and CDR2 YFSETQ. This CDR3 spans 16 amino acids. V lost 1 base and J lost 5; bases outside the gene matches: 9. In nucleotides, the CDR3 is TGCGCCAGCAGCTTGCTAAAGTGGGGGGGGAACAATGAGCAGTTCTTC. Amino acids: CASSLLKWGGNNEQFF.

This clone was counted a few times. The chain carries TRBV18 and TRBJ1-6; D possibly corresponds to TRBD1 (5 bases). Deletions cut 2 bases from V and 7 bases from J, with 12 bases between. The CDR3 is made up of 15 amino acids. Per germline, CDR1 KGHSH and CDR2 LQKENI. CDR3 sequence reads: CASSPTGERNSPLHF. The DNA for the CDR3 is TGTGCCAGCTCACCAACAGGCGAGAGGAATTCACCCCTCCACTTT.

V and J are TRBV20-1 and TRBJ2-7; D might be TRBD2 (6 bases). V was trimmed by 4 bases and J by 4 bases, leaving 14 bases between them. The CDR3 totals 13 residues. Germline V CDR1 and CDR2: DFQATT, SNEGSKA (reference sequence). CDR3: CSAMGEVDYEQYF. The CDR3, as DNA: TGCAGTGCTATGGGGGAGGTCGATTACGAGCAGTACTTC.

This clone was counted a few times. At one boundary the junction diverges from the germline segment, which might be a read error. This chain joins TRBV12-3 or TRBV12-4 and TRBJ1-2, with a possible D match to TRBD1 (6 bases). The CDR3 is 15 amino acids. The DNA for the CDR3 is TGTGCCAGCAGTTTCGCGCCGAGCGGGGGGCCGGGCTGCACCTTC. Translation gives CASSFAPSGGPGCTF.

The J gene is TRBJ2-7, the V gene TRBV6-2 or TRBV6-3; maybe TRBD2 (6 bases). CDR3 length equals 11 residues. V dropped 2 bases and J dropped 9 bases, with 8 bases sitting between them. The germline V gene encodes CDR1 MNHEY and CDR2 SVGEGT. CDR3 bases: TGTGCCAGCAGTTACGGGGGGATGCAGTACTTC. Translation gives CASSYGGMQYF.

This clone was seen ten or more times. The CDR3 spells CASSYPNRVTNTEAFF. Written as DNA, the CDR3 is TGTGCCAGCAGTTACCCCAACAGGGTAACGAACACTGAAGCTTTCTTT. The chain has TRBV6-2 or TRBV6-3 and TRBJ1-1; D is possibly TRBD1 (6 bases). There are 16 residues in the CDR3. Per germline, CDR1 MNHEY and CDR2 SVGEGT. The V gene lost 2 bases and the J gene lost 1 base, with 14 bases spanning the gap.

This chain joins TRBV6-1 and TRBJ1-5; 9 bases are shared with TRBD1. This CDR3 is built from 16 residues. Unmatched junction bases numbered 8, after V lost 6 bases and J lost 2 bases. CDR1 and CDR2 (germline): MNHNS, SASEGT. The CDR3 coding sequence is TGTGCCAGCAGGCCGGGACAGGGCTGGCGCAATCAGCCCCAGCATTTT. This sequence encodes CASRPGQGWRNQPQHF.

There are a few counts of this clone. With a much larger clone just one base away, this may be a read error. J is TRBJ2-5 and V is TRBV5-1; TRBD1 aligns across 8 bases. There are 14 residues in the CDR3. Germline-derived CDR1 and CDR2 are SGHRS and YFSETQ. The CDR3 is CASGYRTGTEIQYF. The CDR3 DNA is TGCGCCAGCGGCTATAGGACAGGGACGGAGATCCAGTACTTC.

This clone was detected ten times or more. This sequence joins TRBV5-1 and TRBJ1-1; D may be TRBD1 (5 bases). The CDR3 runs 14 residues. Germline-derived CDR1 and CDR2 are SGHRS and YFSETQ. V was clipped by 1 base and J by 2 bases, with 9 bases between them. CDR3 amino acids: CASSLQGANTEAFF. The CDR3 bases are TGCGCCAGCAGCTTGCAGGGAGCCAACACTGAAGCTTTCTTT.

This clone has a count of ten or more. The V gene is TRBV3-1, the J gene TRBJ2-1; the match to TRBD2 covers 11 bases. Germline V gene data show CDR1 as LGHDT and CDR2 as YNNKEL (reference sequence). Trimming cost V 6 bases and J 0 bases; bases outside gene matches: 7. The CDR3 spans 17 residues. CDR3 nucleotides: TGTGCCAGCAGTCGGGGACTAGCGGTTTACTCCTACAATGAGCAGTTCTTC. Its protein is CASSRGLAVYSYNEQFF.

This clone was detected a few times. The junction departs from the called germline gene at one end, perhaps through a read error. This chain connects TRBV6-1 to TRBJ2-3, with D possibly TRBD2 on 5 matching bases. Germline V gene data show CDR1 as MNHNS and CDR2 as SASEGT. This CDR3 spans 13 amino acids. Here the CDR3 DNA reads TGTGCCAGCAGTGGTGCTAGGGCGGGTACGCAGTATTTC. Its protein is CASSGARAGTQYF.

There are many counts of this clone. The CDR3 nucleotides are TGTGCCAGCAGGAGGGGGCAAGCTAATGAAAAACTGTTTTTT. The encoded protein is CASRRGQANEKLFF. The chain links TRBV6-1 to TRBJ1-4; 7 positions match TRBD1. CDR1 MNHNS and CDR2 SASEGT come from the germline V gene. V was pared by 6 bases and J by 3 bases, with 4 bases of the junction left unmatched. This CDR3 spans 14 amino acids.

This clone was seen at least ten times. The chain carries TRBV6-1 and TRBJ2-3, with TRBD1 matching over 12 bases. The CDR3 has 15 amino acids. The germline gives CDR1 MNHNS, CDR2 SASEGT. The trim removed 7 bases at V and 5 bases at J, leaving 7 bases unmatched. CDR3 region: CASNRDRGRIDTQYF. As DNA, the CDR3 is TGTGCCAGCAACCGGGACAGGGGGCGCATAGATACGCAGTATTTT.

This clone was observed a handful of times. A junction boundary mismatches the germline segment, possibly from a read error. This CDR3 is also generated by other DNA sequences in the sample. This sequence joins TRBV6-1 and TRBJ1-3; D is ambiguous. The CDR3 runs 14 residues. Germline V gene lookup returns CDR1 MNHNS and CDR2 SASEGT. The CDR3 DNA sequence: TGTGCCAGCAGTGAAAGCCTCTCTGGGAACACCATATATTTT. Its translation is CASSESLSGNTIYF.

In its sample, this clone was seen a few times. In DNA form, the CDR3 reads TGTGCCAGCAGTTTAGCGGGAGGGCCCGAGACCCAGTACTTC. Amino acid sequence: CASSLAGGPETQYF. The V call is TRBV12-3 or TRBV12-4, the J call TRBJ2-5; 7 nucleotides line up with TRBD2. CDR3 length: 14 residues. With 0 bases clipped from V and 5 bases from J, the junction kept 3 bases outside the gene matches.

There are many counts of this clone. The chain has TRBV6-4 and TRBJ1-2; maybe TRBD1 (6 bases). The V end was cut by 5 bases, the J end by 4 bases, with 14 bases between. The CDR3 sequence is 14 residues long. The germline V gene encodes CDR1 MRHNA and CDR2 SNTAGT. The DNA of the CDR3 is TGTGCCAGCAGTCCAGGCGGACAGCCCTATGGCTACACCTTC. The encoded protein is CASSPGGQPYGYTF.

This clone was detected ten times or more. The V call is TRBV4-2, the J call TRBJ2-4; possibly TRBD2 for D (6 bases). The V and J ends lost 0 bases and 0 bases respectively, with 15 bases between them. CDR3 length equals 18 residues. The germline V gene encodes CDR1 LGHNA and CDR2 YNFKEQ. This CDR3 reads CASSQDSGYGGAKNIQYF. The DNA for the CDR3 is TGTGCCAGCAGCCAAGACTCAGGATACGGGGGAGCCAAAAACATTCAGTACTTC.

This clone was detected only a few times. Since a much larger clone is just one base distant, this may be a read error. The rearrangement links TRBV30 to TRBJ1-1; 10 bases line up with TRBD1. The CDR3 spans 12 residues. Germline V gene sequence: CDR1 GTSNPN, CDR2 SVGIG (reference sequence). This CDR3 reads CAGDRGVAEASF. In nucleotides, the CDR3 is TGTGCCGGGGACAGGGGAGTAGCTGAAGCTTCCTTT. The full variable domain, its missing parts supplied by reference TRBV30 and TRBJ1-1, is SQTIHQWPATLVQPVGSPLSLECTVEGTSNPNLYWYRQAAGRGLQLLFYSVGIGQISSEVPQNLSASRPQDRQFILSSKKLLLSDSGFYLCAGDRGVAEASFGQGTRLTVV.